The 25 T cell receptor beta chains reported below all come from one sample, sequenced in a study of T-cell reconstitution after alpha-beta-depleted transplantation in children. The library targeted TCRbeta and was prepared with unique molecular identifiers. TCRdb analysed the PCR reads with MiXCR anew, one entry per CDR3 protein. The sample holds some 530,000 distinct CDR3 sequences, around 13% seen once. The sequencing here drew on PBMCs from the stem cell graft donor, taken from the stem cell graft. These receptors were collected from a human donor who donated a stem cell graft to a child with combined immunodeficiency.

The rearrangement joins TRBV10-3 to TRBJ1-5; D gene ambiguous. Germline V CDR1 and CDR2: ENHRY, SYGVKD. The germline V and J ends were trimmed by 3 bases and 11 bases, with 17 bases remaining between them. This CDR3 is 14 amino acids long. The CDR3 DNA sequence: TGTGCCATCAGTGACGGTCAGACCGATAGGGCCCAGCATTTT. This encodes CAISDGQTDRAQHF.

This clonotype was found a few times. The rearrangement links TRBV11-1 to TRBJ2-3; possible D gene TRBD1, 6 bases. Germline V gene data show CDR1 as SGHAT and CDR2 as FQDESV (reference sequence). CDR3 length: 13 residues. The ends were cut back, 5 bases at V and 5 bases at J, with 11 bases in the middle. CDR3 in amino acids: CASSPDRLDTQYF. CDR3 nucleotides: TGTGCCAGCAGCCCGGACAGACTAGATACGCAGTATTTT.

There are many counts of this clonotype. The J gene is TRBJ2-7, the V gene TRBV28; TRBD1 aligns across 7 bases. V dropped 4 bases and J dropped 2; count of bases not matched to a gene: 14. Germline CDR1 reads MDHEN; CDR2 reads SYDVKM. The CDR3 consists of 17 residues. The CDR3 DNA follows: TGTGCCAGCAGTTGGACATTACAGGGGAAAGAGACCTACGAGCAGTACTTC. It specifies CASSWTLQGKETYEQYF.

This clonotype has a count of ten or more. This rearrangement joins TRBV7-2 to TRBJ2-7; TRBD2 matches 12 bases. V was pared by 5 bases and J by 4 bases, with 3 bases of the junction left unmatched. The CDR3 totals 14 residues. Germline V gene sequence: CDR1 SGHTA, CDR2 FQGNSA. Written as DNA, the CDR3 is TGTGCCAGCAGCCAGACTAGCGGGGGTTACGAGCAGTACTTC. As protein: CASSQTSGGYEQYF.

This clonotype was seen ten or more times. The genes are TRBV7-9 and TRBJ1-2; D is uncertain. Germline CDR1 and CDR2: SEHNR and FQNEAQ (reference sequence). Trimming left V 3 bases short and J 2 bases short, with 13 bases between. The CDR3 extends over 15 amino acids. The CDR3 nucleotides read TGTGCCAGCAGCTTGAGAGACAAAGAAAACTATGGCTACACCTTC. It specifies CASSLRDKENYGYTF.

This clonotype has at least ten counts. The genes are TRBV9 and TRBJ2-3; D could derive from TRBD1 or TRBD2 (5 bases each). V was clipped by 0 bases and J by 0 bases, with 8 bases between them. Per the germline V gene, CDR1 is SGDLS and CDR2 is YYNGEE. The CDR3 contains 15 residues. In DNA, the CDR3 is TGTGCCAGCAGCGTAGCGGGGACGAGCACAGATACGCAGTATTTT. Translated, it gives CASSVAGTSTDTQYF.

The sample holds a few counts of this clonotype. The V and J genes are TRBV10-2 and TRBJ2-3; TRBD2 matches at 7 bases. The V gene end was trimmed by 6 bases and the J gene end by 0 bases; junction bases not matched to a gene: 9. CDR3 length: 16 amino acids. Germline CDR1 reads WSHSY; CDR2 reads SAAADI. CDR3 nucleotides: TGCGCCAGCAGCTTTACCCAGGGAGGGAGCACAGATACGCAGTATTTT. Translating gives CASSFTQGGSTDTQYF.

The chain carries TRBV7-2 and TRBJ1-3; D remains unclear. CDR3 size: 16 residues. The germline CDR1 and CDR2 sequences are SGHTA and FQGNSA. Trimming removed 5 bases from V and 4 bases from J, with 18 bases in between. CDR3 DNA: TGTGCCAGCAGCCAATTGGCAGGATGGACCGGAAACACCATATATTTT. It specifies CASSQLAGWTGNTIYF.

The table lists this clonotype with a few counts. The rearrangement joins TRBV27 to TRBJ2-7; D is unresolved. CDR3 length: 14 amino acids. The ends were cut back, 2 bases at V and 4 bases at J, with 12 bases in the middle. Germline V gives CDR1 MNHEY, CDR2 SMNVEV (reference sequence). The CDR3 here is CASSLVGETYEQYF. CDR3 in DNA: TGTGCCAGCAGTTTAGTTGGGGAAACGTACGAGCAGTACTTC.

A few counts support this clonotype. V usage is TRBV5-1 and J usage is TRBJ1-2, with 7 positions matching TRBD1. Trimming at V came to 0 bases and at J to 5 bases, leaving 4 bases not matched to a gene. Per the germline V gene, CDR1 is SGHRS and CDR2 is YFSETQ. The CDR3 totals 14 residues. CDR3 protein: CASSLETGLYGYTF. CDR3 bases: TGCGCCAGCAGCTTGGAGACAGGGCTGTATGGCTACACCTTC.

The chain has TRBV20-1 and TRBJ2-4; possible D gene TRBD2, 5 bases. CDR3 length: 12 amino acids. The germline V gene encodes CDR1 DFQATT and CDR2 SNEGSKA (reference sequence). Trimming removed 3 bases from V and 6 bases from J, with 9 bases in between. The CDR3, as DNA: TGCAGTGCTAGTTCACGGGGAAACATTCAGTACTTC. Its translation is CSASSRGNIQYF.

The V call is TRBV7-9, the J call TRBJ2-5, with a tentative D call TRBD2 (5 bases). The length of the CDR3 is 15 residues. Germline assignment: CDR1 SEHNR and CDR2 FQNEAQ (reference sequence). Trimming left V 5 bases short and J 5 bases short, with 18 bases between. CDR3 nucleotide sequence: TGTGCCAGCAGCCCTGGGAGACTAATTCGGGAGACCCAGTACTTC. This translates into CASSPGRLIRETQYF. The complete variable domain, with remaining parts taken from reference TRBV7-9 and TRBJ2-5, reads DTGVSQNPRHKITKRGQNVTFRCDPISEHNRLYWYRQTLGQGPEFLTYFQNEAQLEKSRLLSDRFSAERPKGSFSTLEIQRTEQGDSAMYLCASSPGRLIRETQYFGPGTRLLVL.

This clonotype showed up just a few times. The chain joins TRBV7-8 to TRBJ1-2; D ambiguous. The germline V and J ends were trimmed by 1 base and 7 bases, with 13 bases remaining between them. This CDR3 is built from 14 residues. Germline lookup yields CDR1 SGHVS and CDR2 FQNEAQ. The CDR3 nucleotides are TGTGCCAGCAGCTTAGATTCAGCGTATTCTGGCTACACCTTC. The encoded protein is CASSLDSAYSGYTF. Together with reference TRBV7-8 and TRBJ1-2, the CDR3 gives the full variable domain: GAGVSQSPRYKVAKRGQDVALRCDPISGHVSLFWYQQALGQGPEFLTYFQNEAQLDKSGLPSDRFFAERPEGSVSTLKIQRTQQEDSAVYLCASSLDSAYSGYTFGSGTRLTVV.

This clonotype occurred a few times. CDR3 in amino acids: CASSVRTGGEAFF. The CDR3 DNA reads TGTGCCAGCAGCGTAAGAACAGGGGGTGAAGCTTTCTTT. This chain links TRBV9 with TRBJ1-1, with 8 positions matching TRBD1. There are 13 residues in the CDR3. Trimming took 1 base from V and 7 from J; bases not matched to a gene: 3. CDR1 is SGDLS, CDR2 YYNGEE, per germline.

The sample holds a few counts of this clonotype. CDR3 bases: TGCAGTGCTAGGAGGGGCGCGTACGAGCAGTACTTC. Translated, it gives CSARRGAYEQYF. The chain is built from TRBV20-1 and TRBJ2-7; D assignment may be TRBD1 or TRBD2 (5 bases each). CDR1 is DFQATT and CDR2 is SNEGSKA in the germline V gene (reference sequence). This CDR3 contains 12 residues. Trimming left V 3 bases short and J 4 bases short, with 10 bases between.

The chain links TRBV7-3 to TRBJ1-2; maybe TRBD1 (5 bases). The germline V gene has CDR1 SGHTA and CDR2 FQGTGA. The CDR3 has 15 amino acids. V lost 0 bases to trimming and J lost 7 bases, with 15 bases between them. Here the CDR3 DNA reads TGTGCCAGCAGCTTAACGCCTGGGGGAATGGGTGGCTACACCTTC. Translated: CASSLTPGGMGGYTF.

V is TRBV18 and J is TRBJ2-2; unclear D gene. V lost 0 bases to trimming and J lost 6 bases, with 5 bases between them. Germline CDR1 is KGHSH and CDR2 is LQKENI. There are 13 residues in the CDR3. The CDR3 here is CASSPPQSGELFF. CDR3 coding DNA: TGTGCCAGCTCACCACCTCAGTCCGGGGAGCTGTTTTTT. The whole variable domain, remainder taken from reference TRBV18 and TRBJ2-2, is NAGVMQNPRHLVRRRGQEARLRCSPMKGHSHVYWYRQLPEEGLKFMVYLQKENIIDESGMPKERFSAEFPKEGPSILRIQQVVRGDSAAYFCASSPPQSGELFFGEGSRLTVL.

This clonotype was detected only a few times. CDR3 coding DNA: TGCGCCAGCAGCTTGCAAGGACAGCCTGACTACTATGGCTACACCTTC. Its translation: CASSLQGQPDYYGYTF. The chain recombines TRBV5-1 with TRBJ1-2; a weak D match, TRBD1 (6 bases). The CDR3 is 16 amino acids. Germline V CDR1 and CDR2: SGHRS, YFSETQ. The ends were cut back, 1 base at V and 3 bases at J, with 16 bases in the middle.

The chain uses TRBV9 and TRBJ1-1; TRBD1 matches 8 bases. CDR1 and CDR2 (germline): SGDLS, YYNGEE. The CDR3 spans 17 residues. V dropped 3 bases and J dropped 1; count of bases not matched to a gene: 11. CDR3 sequence (DNA): TGTGCCAGCAGCGCCATACTGACAGGGGCGGGGAACACTGAAGCTTTCTTT. It codes for CASSAILTGAGNTEAFF.

This clonotype occurred a few times. This sequence joins TRBV7-9 and TRBJ2-1; no clear D. Trimming removed 0 bases at V and 6 bases at J, with 12 bases between. CDR1 is SEHNR and CDR2 is FQNEAQ in the germline V gene (reference sequence). The CDR3 consists of 15 residues. CDR3 nucleotide sequence: TGTGCCAGCAGCTTAGCGGGGAAGGTGGTCAATGAGCAGTTCTTC. Protein product: CASSLAGKVVNEQFF.

J is TRBJ2-2 and V is TRBV25-1, with 9 bases identical to TRBD2. Germline CDR1 and CDR2: MGHDK and SYGVNS. J was trimmed by 2 bases and V by 0 bases; bases with no gene match: 7. This CDR3 has 18 amino acids. The CDR3 reads CASSEYLAGEPNTGELFF. In DNA form, the CDR3 reads TGTGCCAGCAGTGAATATTTAGCGGGAGAACCCAACACCGGGGAGCTGTTTTTT.

This clonotype was detected only a few times. V is TRBV11-2 and J is TRBJ2-7; D perhaps matches TRBD1 (5 bases). Germline CDR1 SGHAT, CDR2 FQNNGV. The CDR3 is 19 amino acids. Deletions cut 1 base from V and 2 bases from J, with 24 bases between. CDR3 nucleotides: TGTGCCAGCAGCTTAGTCCCCCTGGCCGTGGCAGGGATCCCCTACGAGCAGTACTTC. It is translated as CASSLVPLAVAGIPYEQYF.

The table lists this clonotype with a few counts. V usage is TRBV12-3 or TRBV12-4 and J usage is TRBJ1-1; D gene uncertain. V gave up 3 bases and J gave up 3 bases, with 8 bases separating them. There are 13 residues in the CDR3. CDR3 DNA sequence: TGTGCCAGCAGTTTGGGCACCCACACTGAAGCTTTCTTT. Translated, it gives CASSLGTHTEAFF.

This clonotype has ten or more counts. CDR3 nucleotide sequence: TGTGCCAGCAGTGAACTCCGGGACAGGGGTGACTATGGCTACACCTTC. Amino acids: CASSELRDRGDYGYTF. The V and J genes are TRBV25-1 and TRBJ1-2; 10 bases align to TRBD1. This CDR3 has 16 amino acids. The germline V gene encodes CDR1 MGHDK and CDR2 SYGVNS. With 2 bases clipped from V and 3 bases from J, the junction kept 6 bases outside the gene matches.

The V gene is TRBV6-2 or TRBV6-3, the J gene TRBJ2-3; TRBD2 might be the D (5 bases). Germline V gene lookup returns CDR1 MNHEY and CDR2 SVGEGT. Trimming pared 7 bases from V and 4 bases from J, leaving 15 bases between. The length of the CDR3 is 14 residues. The chain's CDR3 is CASIQDSQSDTQYF. As DNA, the CDR3 is TGTGCCAGCATCCAGGACTCGCAGTCAGATACGCAGTATTTT.